The T cell receptor (beta chain) under discussion was sequenced for a study of CD4 T cells in relation to SARS-CoV-2 and coronaviruses. Turning to the study itself: Negative control cultures got HIV-1 Nef peptides or no peptide. Points from the study as a whole: No donor gave both pre-pandemic and post-infection samples.

Measured with immunoSEQ multiplex PCR; TCRdb has only the in-frame clones, and not every one. Of 20,000 to 25,000 clones in the sample, about two thirds were seen once. The unexposed donors gave CD4+ T cells in about 2010-2019, prior to COVID-19. The cells were cultured for around ten days before CD4+ T cells were isolated. Cultures received half-medium IL-2 refreshes on days 3 and 7. Germline CDR1 reads MNHEY; CDR2 reads SMNVEV (reference sequence). V dropped 5 bases and J dropped 0 bases, with 11 bases sitting between them. The CDR3 runs to 15 residues. Remarks on this clone: Its antigen is unknown.

The sequencing sample was made of CD4+ T cells from PBMCs, cultured in vitro. V is TRBV27 and J is TRBJ2-4; D may be TRBD1 (6 bases). The TCR originated in a human donor in good health. CDR3 nucleotides: TGTGCCAGCAGTCGCGTCAGGGGAGCCAAAAACATTCAGTACTTC. It translates to CASSRVRGAKNIQYF.